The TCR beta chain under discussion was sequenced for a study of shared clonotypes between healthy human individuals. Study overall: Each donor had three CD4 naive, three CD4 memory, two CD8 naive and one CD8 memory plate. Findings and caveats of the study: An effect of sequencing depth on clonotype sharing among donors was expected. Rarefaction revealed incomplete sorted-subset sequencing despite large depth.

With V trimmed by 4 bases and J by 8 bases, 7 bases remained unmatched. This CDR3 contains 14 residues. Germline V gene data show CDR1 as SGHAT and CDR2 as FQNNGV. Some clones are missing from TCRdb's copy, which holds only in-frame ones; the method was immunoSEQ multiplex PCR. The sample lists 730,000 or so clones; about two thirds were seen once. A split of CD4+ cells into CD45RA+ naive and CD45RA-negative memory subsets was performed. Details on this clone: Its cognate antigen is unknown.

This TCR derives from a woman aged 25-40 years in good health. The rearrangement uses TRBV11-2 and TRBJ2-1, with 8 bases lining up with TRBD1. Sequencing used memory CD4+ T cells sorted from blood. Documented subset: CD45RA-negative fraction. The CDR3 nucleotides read TGTGCCAGCAGCTCCCGGACAGGGCGGGATGAGCAGTTCTTC. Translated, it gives CASSSRTGRDEQFF.